One and the same sample provided the 15 T cell receptor beta chains below, sequenced in a study of T cell responses to AZD1222 COVID-19 vaccine. Method: immunoSEQ multiplex PCR; TCRdb's copy keeps in-frame clones and lacks some. The table records roughly 140,000 clones, about nine tenths of them present only once. The input for sequencing was peripheral blood, taken on day 0 of AZD1222 vaccination. The receptors originated from an adult in good health.

The CDR3 is CASRVTGYYGYTF. CDR3 coding DNA: TGTGCCAGTAGGGTCACAGGGTACTATGGCTACACCTTC. The chain carries TRBV19 and TRBJ1-2, with D perhaps TRBD1 (6 bases). The CDR3 covers 13 residues. Germline V gives CDR1 LNHDA, CDR2 SQIVND (reference sequence). With 6 bases removed from V and 3 bases from J, the gap between germline ends came to 11 bases.

The genes are TRBV11-2 and TRBJ1-2; TRBD1 matches at 8 bases. CDR3 length: 14 residues. Germline V gives CDR1 SGHAT, CDR2 FQNNGV. V trimming: 2 bases; J trimming: 4 bases; junction bases outside the gene matches: 3. The CDR3 reads CASSLSGGGYGYTF. The CDR3 DNA reads TGTGCCAGCAGCTTATCAGGGGGCGGCTATGGCTACACCTTC.

The genes are TRBV9 and TRBJ2-1, with 10 bases fitting TRBD2. Germline V CDR1 and CDR2: SGDLS, YYNGEE. Unmatched junction bases numbered 8, after V lost 4 bases and J lost 1 base. There are 17 residues in the CDR3. The CDR3 DNA sequence: TGTGCCAGCAGCCTCCGGGGTAGCGGGAGGTCCTACAATGAGCAGTTCTTC. Translation: CASSLRGSGRSYNEQFF.

V gene TRBV5-1 combines with J gene TRBJ2-2; 11 bases fit TRBD1. Germline V gene sequence: CDR1 SGHRS, CDR2 YFSETQ. With 0 bases clipped from V and 6 bases from J, the junction kept 1 base outside the gene matches. The CDR3 contains 15 residues. The CDR3 is CASSLVDRGPGELFF. The CDR3 DNA reads as TGCGCCAGCAGCTTGGTGGACAGGGGGCCCGGGGAGCTGTTTTTT.

This chain connects TRBV19 to TRBJ1-2; TRBD1 matches 10 bases. The junction had 4 bases not matched to a gene; V was cut back by 5 bases and J by 4 bases. The CDR3 loop spans 14 amino acids. Germline loops: CDR1 LNHDA, CDR2 SQIVND (reference sequence). The CDR3 loop reads CASSQRQGAYGYTF. In DNA, the CDR3 is TGTGCCAGTAGTCAAAGACAGGGGGCCTATGGCTACACCTTC. The full variable domain, completed using reference TRBV19 and TRBJ1-2, is DGGITQSPKYLFRKEGQNVTLSCEQNLNHDAMYWYRQDPGQGLRLIYYSQIVNDFQKGDIAEGYSVSREKKESFPLTVTSAQKNPTAFYLCASSQRQGAYGYTFGSGTRLTVV.

The chain employs TRBV28 and TRBJ1-2; 9 bases align to TRBD1. There are 15 residues in the CDR3. CDR1 is MDHEN, CDR2 SYDVKM, per germline. The junction had 8 bases not matched to a gene; V was cut back by 2 bases and J by 7 bases. The CDR3 DNA sequence: TGTGCCAGCAGTTTAGCCTCCGGGACAGGGTCTGGCTACACCTTC. Encoded protein: CASSLASGTGSGYTF.

This clone was seen a single time. CDR3 loop: CASSPGRLNTEAFF. For the CDR3, the DNA is TGTGCCAGCAGCCCGGGACGTCTGAACACTGAAGCTTTCTTT. V is TRBV11-2 and J is TRBJ1-1; D may be TRBD1 (5 bases). Trimming shortened V by 5 bases and J by 0 bases, and 10 bases separated the two germline ends. CDR1 SGHAT and CDR2 FQNNGV come from the germline V gene. The CDR3 has 14 residues.

This clone was detected once. The V gene is TRBV28, the J gene TRBJ1-3; D call uncertain. The CDR3 is made up of 16 amino acids. CDR1 and CDR2 from the germline V gene are MDHEN and SYDVKM. V lost 1 base to trimming and J lost 0 bases, with 10 bases between them. CDR3 sequence reads: CASSLLAYSSGNTIYF. The DNA of the CDR3 is TGTGCCAGCAGTTTATTAGCCTATTCCTCTGGAAACACCATATATTTT.

The V and J genes are TRBV15 and TRBJ1-4, with TRBD1 identical over 9 bases. Trimming at V came to 3 bases and at J to 5 bases, leaving 10 bases not matched to a gene. The CDR3 loop spans 17 amino acids. Germline V CDR1 and CDR2: LNHNV, YYDKDF (reference sequence). The CDR3 sequence is CATSRTGQGKTNEKLFF. The CDR3 DNA is TGTGCCACCAGCAGGACAGGACAGGGGAAAACCAATGAAAAACTGTTTTTT.

Remarks on this clone: Other nucleotide sequences in the sample specify the same CDR3. The chain has TRBV5-1 and TRBJ1-2; D is ambiguous. Germline-derived CDR1 and CDR2 are SGHRS and YFSETQ. The CDR3 has 14 amino acids. Trimming removed 0 bases from V and 2 bases from J, with 8 bases in between. CDR3 DNA: TGCGCCAGCAGCTTGGGATCTGCGAACTATGGCTACACCTTC. Protein sequence: CASSLGSANYGYTF.

The V call is TRBV10-3, the J call TRBJ1-3; D perhaps matches TRBD1 (6 bases). The CDR3 length is 16 residues. Germline-derived CDR1 and CDR2 are ENHRY and SYGVKD. The ends were cut back, 2 bases at V and 1 base at J, with 12 bases in the middle. The DNA of the CDR3 is TGTGCCATCAGTGAGAGCAGGGGACATTCTGGAAACACCATATATTTT. The encoded protein is CAISESRGHSGNTIYF.

A single count supports this clone. The chain joins TRBV30 to TRBJ2-6; D is uncertain. This CDR3 spans 15 amino acids. Germline V gene sequence: CDR1 GTSNPN, CDR2 SVGIG (reference sequence). The V and J ends lost 0 bases and 0 bases respectively, with 6 bases between them. CDR3 loop: CAWSVRPSGANVLTF. Written as DNA, the CDR3 is TGTGCCTGGAGTGTACGCCCCTCTGGGGCCAACGTCCTGACTTTC.

This chain links TRBV6-5 with TRBJ2-7, with a tentative D call TRBD2 (5 bases). V lost 7 bases to trimming and J lost 0 bases, with 16 bases between them. Per the germline V gene, CDR1 is MNHEY and CDR2 is SVGAGI. The CDR3 sequence is 15 residues long. The CDR3 nucleotides read TGTGCCAGCACCTCTTCGAGGGTTGACTCCTACGAGCAGTACTTC. Translated, it gives CASTSSRVDSYEQYF.

The gene calls are TRBV6-2 or TRBV6-3 and TRBJ2-5, with D perhaps TRBD1 or TRBD2 (5 bases each). Trimming left V 0 bases short and J 9 bases short, with 8 bases between. The CDR3 has 12 residues. From germline, CDR1 is MNHEY and CDR2 SVGEGT. The chain's CDR3 is CASSYSGGAQYF. The DNA for the CDR3 is TGTGCCAGCAGTTACTCTGGGGGAGCCCAGTACTTC.

This clone has ten or more counts. V is TRBV6-5 and J is TRBJ2-3, with 12 nucleotides matching TRBD2. After removal of 5 bases from V and 4 bases from J, the junction contained 4 bases not matched to a gene. The CDR3 is made up of 15 amino acids. From germline, CDR1 is MNHEY and CDR2 SVGAGI. Here the CDR3 DNA reads TGTGCCAGCAGTAGACTAGCGGGAGAATCAGATACGCAGTATTTT. Translating gives CASSRLAGESDTQYF.